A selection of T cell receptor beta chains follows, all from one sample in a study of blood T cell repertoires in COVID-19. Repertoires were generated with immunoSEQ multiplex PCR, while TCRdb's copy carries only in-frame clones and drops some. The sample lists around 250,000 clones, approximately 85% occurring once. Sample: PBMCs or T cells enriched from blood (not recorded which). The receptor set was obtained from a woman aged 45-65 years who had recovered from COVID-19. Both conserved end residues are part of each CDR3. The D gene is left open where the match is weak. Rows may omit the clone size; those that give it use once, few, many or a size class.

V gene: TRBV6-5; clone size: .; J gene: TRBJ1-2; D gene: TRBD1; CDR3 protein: CASSYWTGDGYTF
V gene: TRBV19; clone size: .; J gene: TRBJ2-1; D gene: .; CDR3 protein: CASSTPSSDLYNEQFF
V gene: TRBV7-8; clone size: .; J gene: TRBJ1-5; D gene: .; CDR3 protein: CASSLGGQGSGQPQHF
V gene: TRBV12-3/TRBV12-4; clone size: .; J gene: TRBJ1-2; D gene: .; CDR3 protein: CASSSTGNYGYTF
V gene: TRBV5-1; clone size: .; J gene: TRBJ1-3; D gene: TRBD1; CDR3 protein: CASSLRTGSGNTIYF
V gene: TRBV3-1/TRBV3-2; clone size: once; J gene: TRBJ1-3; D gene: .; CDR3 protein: CASSRLGRGNTIYF
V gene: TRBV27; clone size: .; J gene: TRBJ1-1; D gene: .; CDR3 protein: CASSFVLGTEAFF
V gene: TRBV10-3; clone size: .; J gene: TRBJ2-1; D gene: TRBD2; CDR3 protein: CAIRGTSGVAQFF
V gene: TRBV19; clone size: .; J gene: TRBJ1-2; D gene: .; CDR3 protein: CASSIRGIDYGYTF
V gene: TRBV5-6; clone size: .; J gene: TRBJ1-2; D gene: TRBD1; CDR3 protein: CASSLEDRNYGYTF
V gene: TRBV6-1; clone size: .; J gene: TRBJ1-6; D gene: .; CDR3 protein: CASSEARTVSSYNSPLHF
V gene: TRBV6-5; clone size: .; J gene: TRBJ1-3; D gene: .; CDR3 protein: CASSYSIQGMGNTIYF
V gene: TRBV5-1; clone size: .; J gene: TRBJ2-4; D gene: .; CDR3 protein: CASSLDTKNIQYF
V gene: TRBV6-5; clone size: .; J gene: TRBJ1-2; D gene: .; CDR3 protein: CASGMEGAGGYTF
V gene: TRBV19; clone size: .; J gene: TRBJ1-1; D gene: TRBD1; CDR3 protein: CASSWGDRGNTEAFF
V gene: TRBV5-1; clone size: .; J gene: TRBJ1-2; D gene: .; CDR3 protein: CASSSEIQGLEGYTF
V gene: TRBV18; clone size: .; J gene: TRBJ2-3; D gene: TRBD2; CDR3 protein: CASSPLSGRGATDTQYF
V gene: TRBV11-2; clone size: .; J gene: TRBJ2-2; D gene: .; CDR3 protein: CASSAWEGELFF
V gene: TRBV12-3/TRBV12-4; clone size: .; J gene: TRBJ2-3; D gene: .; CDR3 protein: CASSPQDTQYF
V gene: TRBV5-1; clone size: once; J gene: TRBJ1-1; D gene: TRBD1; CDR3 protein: CASSFTGEHTEAFF
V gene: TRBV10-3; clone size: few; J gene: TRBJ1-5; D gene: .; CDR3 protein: CATAGPLNQPQHF
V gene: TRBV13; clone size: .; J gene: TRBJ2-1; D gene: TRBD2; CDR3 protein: CASTPGLAGNEQFF
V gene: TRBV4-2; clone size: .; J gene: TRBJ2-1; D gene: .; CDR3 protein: CASSQRYRESYNEQFF
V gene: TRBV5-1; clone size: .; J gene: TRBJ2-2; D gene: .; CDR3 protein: CASREVAENTGELFF
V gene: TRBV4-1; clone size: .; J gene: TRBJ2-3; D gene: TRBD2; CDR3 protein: CASSWRLAGGPPDTQYF
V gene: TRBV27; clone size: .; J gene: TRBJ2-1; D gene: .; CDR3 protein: CASSLYTSRNEQFF
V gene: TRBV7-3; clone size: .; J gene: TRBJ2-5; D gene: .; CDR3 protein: CASSPHSPATSGGETQYF
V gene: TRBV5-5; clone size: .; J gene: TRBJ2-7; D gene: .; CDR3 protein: CASSLYGRDEQYF
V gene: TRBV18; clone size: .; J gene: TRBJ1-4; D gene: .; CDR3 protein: CASSPSFSNEKLFF
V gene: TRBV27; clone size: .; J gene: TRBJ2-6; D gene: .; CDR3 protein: CASSLEGPRSGANVLTF
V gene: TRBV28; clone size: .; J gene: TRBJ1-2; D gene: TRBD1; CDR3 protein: CASSFYRGNGYTF
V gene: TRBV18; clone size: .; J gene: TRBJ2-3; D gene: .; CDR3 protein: CASSRDPRGTDTQYF
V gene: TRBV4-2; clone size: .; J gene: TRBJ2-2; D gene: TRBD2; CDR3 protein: CASSQEWASGGTGELFF
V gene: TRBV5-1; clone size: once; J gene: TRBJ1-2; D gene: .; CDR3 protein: CASSLQALGGYTF
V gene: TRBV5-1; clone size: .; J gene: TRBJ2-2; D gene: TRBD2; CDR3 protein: CASSLGLAGVGELFF
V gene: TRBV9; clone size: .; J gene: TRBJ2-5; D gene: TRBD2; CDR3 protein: CASSTSVEETQYF
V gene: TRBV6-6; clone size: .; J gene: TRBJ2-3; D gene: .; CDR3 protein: CASSQKWGDGLTDTQYF
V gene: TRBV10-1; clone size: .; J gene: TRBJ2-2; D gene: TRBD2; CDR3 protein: CASSVSGNTGELFF
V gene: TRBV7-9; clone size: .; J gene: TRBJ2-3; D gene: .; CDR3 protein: CASSENRVGTDTQYF
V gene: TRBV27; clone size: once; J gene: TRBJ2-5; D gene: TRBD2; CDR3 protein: CASSSRTGSSGRQETQYF
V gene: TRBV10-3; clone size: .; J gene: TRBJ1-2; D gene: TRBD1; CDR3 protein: CAISERGRGINYGYTF
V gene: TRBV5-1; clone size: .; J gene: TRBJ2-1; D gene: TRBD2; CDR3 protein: CASSGPLAGVYNEQFF
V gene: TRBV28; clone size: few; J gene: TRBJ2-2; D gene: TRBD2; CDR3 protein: CASTGAGFTGELFF
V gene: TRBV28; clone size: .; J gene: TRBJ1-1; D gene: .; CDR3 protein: CASSSGMNTEAFF
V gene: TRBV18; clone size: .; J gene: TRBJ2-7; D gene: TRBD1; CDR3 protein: CASSPQATGSEQYF
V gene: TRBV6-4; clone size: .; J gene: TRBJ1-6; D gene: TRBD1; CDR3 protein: CASRATGMGSPLHF
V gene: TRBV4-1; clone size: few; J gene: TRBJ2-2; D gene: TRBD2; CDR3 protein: CASSPFLFGLARRELFF
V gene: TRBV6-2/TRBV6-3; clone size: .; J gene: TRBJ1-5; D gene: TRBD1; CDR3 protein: CASSPAPGVWDRGWPANQPQHF
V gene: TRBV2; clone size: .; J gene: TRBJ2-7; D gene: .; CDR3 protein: CASRMSSGAYEQYF
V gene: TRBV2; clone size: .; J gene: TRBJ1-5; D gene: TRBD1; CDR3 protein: CASSGSGTGANQPQHF
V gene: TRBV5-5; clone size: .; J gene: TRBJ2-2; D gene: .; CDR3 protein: CASSLGEVNTGELFF
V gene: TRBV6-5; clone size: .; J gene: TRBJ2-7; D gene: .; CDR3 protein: CASSYREGLGEQYF
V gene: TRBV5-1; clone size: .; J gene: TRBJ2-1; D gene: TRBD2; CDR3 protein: CASSTRTSGGYNEQFF